Listed here is a single TCR beta chain. Its antigen remains unidentified. The germline V and J ends were trimmed by 7 bases and 5 bases, with 11 bases remaining between them. The germline CDR1 and CDR2 sequences are MNHEY and SVGEGT. The CDR3 contains 13 residues. The source of the sample is a study of vaccination and CD4 T cells after COVID-19. Overall study: Each individual in the study obtained two doses of BNT162b2 or mRNA-1273 vaccine.

Treatment indicated: roughly 10-day PBMC culture with coronavirus spike peptide pools or control peptides (ViraFEST assay). Once obtained from cultured CD4+ T cells, the DNA was sequenced using the Oncomine TCR Beta short-read assay. From CD4+ T cells that had been cultured, genomic DNA was extracted. Using its own MiXCR run on the PCR reads, TCRdb lists one record per CDR3 protein. The sample lists around 25,000 distinct CDR3 sequences; 60% were seen once. Material: CD4+ T cells from blood, cultured in vitro, obtained after SARS-CoV-2 vaccination. This TCR was sampled from a human donor who received a COVID-19 vaccine. The genes are TRBV6-2 or TRBV6-3 and TRBJ2-2; possible D gene TRBD2, 5 bases. This CDR3 is CASTPGVTGELFF. The CDR3 bases are TGTGCCAGCACCCCCGGGGTAACCGGGGAGCTGTTTTTT.